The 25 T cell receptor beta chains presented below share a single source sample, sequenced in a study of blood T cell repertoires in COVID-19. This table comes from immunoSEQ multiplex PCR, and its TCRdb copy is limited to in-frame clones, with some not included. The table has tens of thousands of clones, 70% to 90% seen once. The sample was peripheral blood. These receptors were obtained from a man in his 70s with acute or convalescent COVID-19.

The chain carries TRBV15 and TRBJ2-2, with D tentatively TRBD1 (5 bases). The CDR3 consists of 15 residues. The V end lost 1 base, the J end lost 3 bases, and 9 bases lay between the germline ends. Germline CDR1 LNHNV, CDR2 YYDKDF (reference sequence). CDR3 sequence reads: CATSRAIRDTGELFF. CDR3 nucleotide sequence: TGTGCCACCAGCAGAGCGATCAGGGACACCGGGGAGCTGTTTTTT.

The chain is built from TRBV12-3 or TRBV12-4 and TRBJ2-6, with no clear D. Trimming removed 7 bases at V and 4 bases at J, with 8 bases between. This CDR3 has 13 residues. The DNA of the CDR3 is TGTGCCAGCATCCGTGAGGGGGCCAACGTCCTGACTTTC. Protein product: CASIREGANVLTF.

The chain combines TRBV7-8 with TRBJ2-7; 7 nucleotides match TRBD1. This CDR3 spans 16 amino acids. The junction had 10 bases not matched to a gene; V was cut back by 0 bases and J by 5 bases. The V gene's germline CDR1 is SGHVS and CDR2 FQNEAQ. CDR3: CASSLATGLGAHEQYF. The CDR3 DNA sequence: TGTGCCAGCAGCTTAGCGACAGGGCTCGGGGCCCACGAGCAGTACTTC. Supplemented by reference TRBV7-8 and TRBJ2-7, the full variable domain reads GAGVSQSPRYKVAKRGQDVALRCDPISGHVSLFWYQQALGQGPEFLTYFQNEAQLDKSGLPSDRFFAERPEGSVSTLKIQRTQQEDSAVYLCASSLATGLGAHEQYFGPGTRLTVT.

The CDR3 bases are TGTGCCAGCAGTCCCAGGGGCAGATATGGCTACACCTTC. It codes for CASSPRGRYGYTF. V and J are TRBV6-2 or TRBV6-3 and TRBJ1-2, with TRBD1 as a possible D gene (6 bases). The CDR3 sequence is 13 residues long. Trimming took 5 bases from V and 5 from J, leaving 12 bases between them. Germline V gene lookup returns CDR1 MNHEY and CDR2 SVGEGT.

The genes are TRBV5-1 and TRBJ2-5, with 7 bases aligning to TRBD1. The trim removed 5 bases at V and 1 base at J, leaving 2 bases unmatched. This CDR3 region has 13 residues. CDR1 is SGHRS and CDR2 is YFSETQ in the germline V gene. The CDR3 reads CASSRQGQETQYF. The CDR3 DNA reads TGCGCCAGCAGTCGACAGGGCCAAGAGACCCAGTACTTC.

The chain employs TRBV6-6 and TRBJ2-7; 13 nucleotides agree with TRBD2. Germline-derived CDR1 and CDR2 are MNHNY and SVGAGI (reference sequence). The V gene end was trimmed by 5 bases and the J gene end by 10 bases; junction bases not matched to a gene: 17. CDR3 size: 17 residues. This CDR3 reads CASSPGVGRTSGGEQYF. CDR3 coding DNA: TGTGCCAGCAGTCCCGGTGTGGGTAGGACTAGCGGGGGCGAACAGTACTTC.

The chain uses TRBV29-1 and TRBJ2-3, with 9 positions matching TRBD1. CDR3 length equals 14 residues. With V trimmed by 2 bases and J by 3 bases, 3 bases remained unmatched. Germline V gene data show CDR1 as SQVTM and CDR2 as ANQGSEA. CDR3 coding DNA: TGCAGCGTTGAACCACAGGGGGCAACAGATACGCAGTATTTT. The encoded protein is CSVEPQGATDTQYF.

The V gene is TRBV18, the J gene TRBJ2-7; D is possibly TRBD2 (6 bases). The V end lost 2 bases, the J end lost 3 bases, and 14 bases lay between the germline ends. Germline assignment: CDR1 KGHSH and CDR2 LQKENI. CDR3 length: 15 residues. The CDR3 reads CASSPRRGGNYEQYF. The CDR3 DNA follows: TGTGCCAGCTCACCAAGGAGAGGAGGGAACTACGAGCAGTACTTC.

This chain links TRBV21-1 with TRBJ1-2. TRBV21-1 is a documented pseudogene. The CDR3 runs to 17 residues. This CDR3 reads CASSKEELTAALYGYTF. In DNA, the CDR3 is TGTGCCAGCAGCAAAGAGGAACTAACCGCGGCCCTATATGGCTACACCTTC.

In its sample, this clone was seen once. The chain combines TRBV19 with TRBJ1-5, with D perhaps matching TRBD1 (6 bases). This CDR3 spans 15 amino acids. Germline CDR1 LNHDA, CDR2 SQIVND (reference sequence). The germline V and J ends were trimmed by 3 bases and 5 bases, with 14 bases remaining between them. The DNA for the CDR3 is TGTGCCAGTAGTATGCGGGGGCCCGTATATCAGCCCCAGCATTTT. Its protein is CASSMRGPVYQPQHF. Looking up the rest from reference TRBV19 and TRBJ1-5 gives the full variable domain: DGGITQSPKYLFRKEGQNVTLSCEQNLNHDAMYWYRQDPGQGLRLIYYSQIVNDFQKGDIAEGYSVSREKKESFPLTVTSAQKNPTAFYLCASSMRGPVYQPQHFGDGTRLSIL.

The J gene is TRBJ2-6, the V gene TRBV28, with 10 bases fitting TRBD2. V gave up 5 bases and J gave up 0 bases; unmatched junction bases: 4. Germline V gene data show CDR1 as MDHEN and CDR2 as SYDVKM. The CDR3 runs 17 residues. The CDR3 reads CASSLAGETSGANVLTF. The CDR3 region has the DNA TGTGCCAGCAGTCTAGCGGGGGAGACCTCTGGGGCCAACGTCCTGACTTTC.

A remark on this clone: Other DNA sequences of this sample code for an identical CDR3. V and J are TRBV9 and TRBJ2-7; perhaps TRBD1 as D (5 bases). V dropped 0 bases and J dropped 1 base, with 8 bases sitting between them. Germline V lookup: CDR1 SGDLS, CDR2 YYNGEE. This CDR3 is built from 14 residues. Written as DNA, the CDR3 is TGTGCCAGCAGCGTAGGGGCAGGGTCCTACGAGCAGTACTTC. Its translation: CASSVGAGSYEQYF.

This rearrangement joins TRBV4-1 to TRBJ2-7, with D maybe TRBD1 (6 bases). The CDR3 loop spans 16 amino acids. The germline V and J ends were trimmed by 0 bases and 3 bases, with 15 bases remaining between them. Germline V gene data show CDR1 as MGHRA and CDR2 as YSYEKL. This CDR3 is CASSQDKDRRFYEQYF. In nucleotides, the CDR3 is TGCGCCAGCAGCCAAGACAAAGACAGGAGATTCTACGAGCAGTACTTC.

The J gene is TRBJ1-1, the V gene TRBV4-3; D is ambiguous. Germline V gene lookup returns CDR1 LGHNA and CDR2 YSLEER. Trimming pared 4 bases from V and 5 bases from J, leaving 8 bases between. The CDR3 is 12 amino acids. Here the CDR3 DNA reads TGCGCCAGCAGCCCCGGAGATACTGAAGCTTTCTTT. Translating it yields CASSPGDTEAFF.

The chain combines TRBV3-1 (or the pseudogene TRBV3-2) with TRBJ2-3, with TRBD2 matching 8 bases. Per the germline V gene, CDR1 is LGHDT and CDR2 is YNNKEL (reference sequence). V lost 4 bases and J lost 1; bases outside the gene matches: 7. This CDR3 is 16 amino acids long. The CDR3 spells CASSRSGRGGTDTQYF. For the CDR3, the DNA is TGTGCCAGCAGCCGAAGCGGGCGGGGGGGCACAGATACGCAGTATTTT.

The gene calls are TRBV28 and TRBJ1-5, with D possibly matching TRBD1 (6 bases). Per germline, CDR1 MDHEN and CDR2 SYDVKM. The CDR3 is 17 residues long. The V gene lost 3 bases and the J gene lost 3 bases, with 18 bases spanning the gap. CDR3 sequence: CASSFRGGFQINQPQHF. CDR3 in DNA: TGTGCCAGCAGTTTCAGGGGCGGGTTTCAGATCAATCAGCCCCAGCATTTT.

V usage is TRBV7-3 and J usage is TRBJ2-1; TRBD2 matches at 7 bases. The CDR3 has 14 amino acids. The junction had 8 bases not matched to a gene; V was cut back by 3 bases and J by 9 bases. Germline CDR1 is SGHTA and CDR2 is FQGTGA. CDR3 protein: CASSFLGGTSEQFF. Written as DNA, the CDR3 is TGTGCCAGCAGCTTTCTGGGAGGGACTTCTGAGCAGTTCTTC. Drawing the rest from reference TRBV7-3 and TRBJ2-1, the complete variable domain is GAGVSQTPSNKVTEKGKYVELRCDPISGHTALYWYRQSLGQGPEFLIYFQGTGAADDSGLPNDRFFAVRPEGSVSTLKIQRTERGDSAVYLCASSFLGGTSEQFFGPGTRLTVL.

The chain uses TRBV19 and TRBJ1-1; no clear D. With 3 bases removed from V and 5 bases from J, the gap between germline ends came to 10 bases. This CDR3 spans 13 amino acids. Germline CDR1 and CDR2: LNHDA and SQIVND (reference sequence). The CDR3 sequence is CASSMGSRTEAFF. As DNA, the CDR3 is TGTGCCAGTAGTATGGGGAGTAGGACTGAAGCTTTCTTT.

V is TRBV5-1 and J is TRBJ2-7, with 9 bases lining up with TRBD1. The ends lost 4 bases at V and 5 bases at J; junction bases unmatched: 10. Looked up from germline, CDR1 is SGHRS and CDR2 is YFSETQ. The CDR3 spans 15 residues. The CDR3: CASSPPGTGNHEQYF. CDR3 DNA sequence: TGCGCCAGCAGCCCCCCCGGGACAGGGAACCACGAGCAGTACTTC.

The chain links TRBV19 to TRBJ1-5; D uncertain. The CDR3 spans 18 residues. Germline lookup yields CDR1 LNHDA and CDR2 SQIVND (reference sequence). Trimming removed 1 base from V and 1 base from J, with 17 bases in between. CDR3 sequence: CASSIVIGADSSNQPQHF. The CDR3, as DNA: TGTGCCAGTAGTATAGTCATAGGAGCTGACTCGAGCAATCAGCCCCAGCATTTT.

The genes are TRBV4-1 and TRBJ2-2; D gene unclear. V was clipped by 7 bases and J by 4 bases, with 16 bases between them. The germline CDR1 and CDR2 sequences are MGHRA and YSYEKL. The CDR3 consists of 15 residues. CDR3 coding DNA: TGCGCCAGCACCCGACTCCTATTATTCACCGGGGAGCTGTTTTTT. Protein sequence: CASTRLLLFTGELFF.

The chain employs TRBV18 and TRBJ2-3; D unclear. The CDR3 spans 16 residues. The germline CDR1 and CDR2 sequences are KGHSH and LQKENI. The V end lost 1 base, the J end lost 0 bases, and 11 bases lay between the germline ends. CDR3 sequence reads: CASSPLQTSSTDTQYF. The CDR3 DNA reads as TGTGCCAGCTCACCACTCCAGACATCTAGCACAGATACGCAGTATTTT.

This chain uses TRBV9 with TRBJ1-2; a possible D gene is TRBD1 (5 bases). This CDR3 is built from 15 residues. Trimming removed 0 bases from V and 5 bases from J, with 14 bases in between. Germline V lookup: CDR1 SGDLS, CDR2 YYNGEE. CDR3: CASSVDRQPWYGYTF. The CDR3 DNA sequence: TGTGCCAGCAGCGTAGATCGACAGCCCTGGTATGGCTACACCTTC.

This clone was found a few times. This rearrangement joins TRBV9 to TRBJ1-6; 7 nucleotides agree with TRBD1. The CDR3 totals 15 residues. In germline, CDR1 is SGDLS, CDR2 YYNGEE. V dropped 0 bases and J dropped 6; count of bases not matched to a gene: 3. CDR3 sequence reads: CASSVEGAGNSPLHF. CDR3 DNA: TGTGCCAGCAGCGTAGAGGGGGCGGGTAATTCACCCCTCCACTTT.

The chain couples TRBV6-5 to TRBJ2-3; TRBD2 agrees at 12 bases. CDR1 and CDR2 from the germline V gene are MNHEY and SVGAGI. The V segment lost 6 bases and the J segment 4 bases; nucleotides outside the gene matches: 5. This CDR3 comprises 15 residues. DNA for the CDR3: TGTGCCAGCAGCCTAGCGGGGGGGCCATCAGATACGCAGTATTTT. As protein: CASSLAGGPSDTQYF.